This entry lists 18 T cell receptor beta chains sequenced from one sample in a study of control samples from healthy donors and cancer patients. Data came from immunoSEQ multiplex PCR; TCRdb stores just in-frame clones and leaves some out. Of 150,000 to 200,000 clones listed, roughly 94% are singletons. The specimen sequenced was PBMCs. These receptors all come from a man aged 55 to 69 with colorectal cancer.

The chain has TRBV24-1 and TRBJ2-2; tentatively, D is TRBD1 or TRBD2 (5 bases each). Germline CDR1 KGHDR, CDR2 SFDVKD. The CDR3 totals 16 residues. V was clipped by 0 bases and J by 6 bases, with 13 bases between them. The CDR3 nucleotides are TGTGCCACCAGTGATTTGTCCGGGGTAGGGGCCGGGGAGCTGTTTTTT. This encodes CATSDLSGVGAGELFF.

V and J are TRBV6-2 or TRBV6-3 and TRBJ2-3; 7 positions match TRBD2. V shed 6 bases, J shed 2 bases, and the junction held 8 bases outside the gene matches. This CDR3 region has 15 residues. CDR1 MNHEY and CDR2 SVGEGT come from the germline V gene. This chain's CDR3 is CASSSQRGPTDTQYF. The CDR3 nucleotides are TGTGCCAGCAGCTCACAGCGGGGACCCACAGATACGCAGTATTTT.

This chain links TRBV30 with TRBJ2-3; TRBD1 agrees at 7 bases. Germline V CDR1 and CDR2: GTSNPN, SVGIG (reference sequence). The CDR3 contains 13 residues. V was clipped by 2 bases and J by 3 bases; unmatched bases: 2. The CDR3 reads CAWSPGGTDTQYF. DNA of the CDR3: TGTGCCTGGAGTCCAGGGGGAACAGATACGCAGTATTTT.

V usage is TRBV2 and J usage is TRBJ2-5; maybe TRBD2 (6 bases). This CDR3 has 13 residues. The V and J ends lost 3 bases and 5 bases respectively, with 10 bases between them. CDR1 is SNHLY and CDR2 is FYNNEI in the germline V gene. In DNA form, the CDR3 reads TGTGCCAGCAGTGAGGGGGGAGAGGAGACCCAGTACTTC. It translates to CASSEGGEETQYF.

This chain connects TRBV6-2 or TRBV6-3 to TRBJ2-1; 14 bases agree with TRBD2. Losses at the gene ends were 5 bases for V and 0 bases for J; bases not matched to a gene: 9. The CDR3 runs to 19 residues. Germline values: CDR1 MNHEY, CDR2 SVGEGT. This chain's CDR3 is CASSGEGLAGVISYNEQFF. CDR3 coding DNA: TGTGCCAGCAGTGGAGAGGGACTAGCGGGGGTGATCTCCTACAATGAGCAGTTCTTC.

The rearrangement uses TRBV11-2 and TRBJ2-3, with 9 bases fitting TRBD1. Germline V lookup: CDR1 SGHAT, CDR2 FQNNGV. V gave up 5 bases and J gave up 5 bases; unmatched junction bases: 8. The CDR3 spans 15 residues. CDR3: CASSIGQGREDTQYF. The CDR3 nucleotides read TGTGCCAGCAGCATTGGACAGGGGAGGGAAGATACGCAGTATTTT.

The V call is TRBV21-1, the J call TRBJ1-5; the table assigns TRBD1, which was not confirmed against the DNA. TRBV21-1 is a documented pseudogene. CDR3 size: 20 residues. The CDR3 sequence: CASSNRKPFATGPCNQPQHF. DNA of the CDR3: TGTGCCAGCAGCAACAGGAAACCATTTGCGACAGGGCCCTGCAATCAGCCCCAGCATTTT.

The V and J genes are TRBV30 and TRBJ2-5; 10 bases match TRBD2. The germline gives CDR1 GTSNPN, CDR2 SVGIG (reference sequence). Trimming took 2 bases from V and 4 from J; bases not matched to a gene: 4. The CDR3 is 14 residues long. The CDR3 nucleotides read TGTGCCTGGAGTAGATTAGCGGGGGGAGAGACCCAGTACTTC. Amino acids: CAWSRLAGGETQYF.

The chain couples TRBV7-6 to TRBJ2-5; weak D call: TRBD2 (7 bases). Germline assignment: CDR1 SGHVS and CDR2 FNYEAQ. The CDR3 has 15 residues. With 7 bases removed from V and 5 bases from J, the gap between germline ends came to 20 bases. The CDR3 loop is CASNPGGGGWETQYF. CDR3 DNA sequence: TGTGCCAGCAACCCCGGAGGGGGGGGCTGGGAGACCCAGTACTTC.

This chain connects TRBV5-1 to TRBJ2-7, with D maybe TRBD2 (6 bases). This CDR3 comprises 14 residues. Germline-derived CDR1 and CDR2 are SGHRS and YFSETQ. Trimming removed 3 bases at V and 2 bases at J, with 12 bases between. As DNA, the CDR3 is TGCGCCAGCAGCTCGACGGGACTCGCCTACGAGCAGTACTTC. This codes for CASSSTGLAYEQYF.

The chain has TRBV5-4 and TRBJ2-5, with 8 bases lining up with TRBD2. Per the germline V gene, CDR1 is SGHNT and CDR2 is YYREEE (reference sequence). The CDR3 runs 16 residues. The V segment lost 2 bases and the J segment 1 base; nucleotides outside the gene matches: 7. In DNA, the CDR3 is TGTGCCAGCAGCTTTGTAGGGCGGGGGGCCCAAGAGACCCAGTACTTC. It translates to CASSFVGRGAQETQYF.

The genes are TRBV29-1 and TRBJ1-4, with D possibly matching TRBD1 (5 bases). The CDR3 sequence is 13 residues long. The germline V and J ends were trimmed by 5 bases and 2 bases, with 9 bases remaining between them. From germline, CDR1 is SQVTM and CDR2 ANQGSEA. The CDR3 sequence: CSVSRVTNEKLFF. The CDR3 region has the DNA TGCAGCGTTAGCAGGGTGACTAATGAAAAACTGTTTTTT.

V is TRBV29-1 and J is TRBJ2-5; 9 nucleotides line up with TRBD2. V was clipped by 6 bases and J by 2 bases; unmatched bases: 7. This CDR3 is 14 amino acids long. Per the germline V gene, CDR1 is SQVTM and CDR2 is ANQGSEA. CDR3 bases: TGCAGCGTCGGTCTAGCGGGACAACAAGAGACCCAGTACTTC. This encodes CSVGLAGQQETQYF. The full variable domain, rest sourced from reference TRBV29-1 and TRBJ2-5, is SAVISQKPSRDICQRGTSLTIQCQVDSQVTMMFWYRQQPGQSLTLIATANQGSEATYESGFVIDKFPISRPNLTFSTLTVSNMSPEDSSIYLCSVGLAGQQETQYFGPGTRLLVL.

Only one count was recorded for this clone. This chain links TRBV4-1 with TRBJ2-5, with 10 bases fitting TRBD2. The V and J ends lost 2 bases and 2 bases, in that order; junction bases with no gene match: 5. CDR1 is MGHRA, CDR2 YSYEKL, per germline. The CDR3 runs to 16 residues. The CDR3 is CASSQTGLAIQETQYF. CDR3 nucleotide sequence: TGCGCCAGCAGCCAAACGGGACTAGCGATTCAAGAGACCCAGTACTTC.

The chain recombines TRBV19 with TRBJ1-1, with unresolved D. Germline-derived CDR1 and CDR2 are LNHDA and SQIVND (reference sequence). With 5 bases removed from V and 0 bases from J, the gap between germline ends came to 10 bases. The CDR3 has 14 residues. The DNA of the CDR3 is TGTGCCAGTAGTCATTCAGGAGTGAACACTGAAGCTTTCTTT. Protein sequence: CASSHSGVNTEAFF.

The V gene is TRBV13, the J gene TRBJ2-1; 8 bases are shared with TRBD2. This CDR3 spans 15 amino acids. With V trimmed by 5 bases and J by 3 bases, 6 bases remained unmatched. In germline, CDR1 is PRHDT, CDR2 FYEKMQ (reference sequence). The CDR3 loop reads CASSGAGEGYNEQFF. CDR3 DNA sequence: TGTGCCAGCAGCGGAGCGGGGGAGGGCTACAATGAGCAGTTCTTC.

This chain connects TRBV12-3 or TRBV12-4 to TRBJ2-7, with D unclear. V was shortened by 3 bases and J by 2 bases, with 8 bases between the two germline ends. This CDR3 spans 13 amino acids. This CDR3 reads CASSFSDPYEQYF. In DNA form, the CDR3 reads TGTGCCAGCAGTTTCTCGGACCCCTACGAGCAGTACTTC.

The CDR3, as DNA: TGTGCCAGCAGCCAAGAACTGTCCGGGGGATTTTACTATGGCTACACCTTC. Amino acids: CASSQELSGGFYYGYTF. V gene TRBV3-1 (or the pseudogene TRBV3-2) combines with J gene TRBJ1-2; maybe TRBD1 (5 bases). The V gene lost 0 bases and the J gene lost 3 bases, with 17 bases spanning the gap. The V gene's germline CDR1 is LGHDT and CDR2 YNNKEL (reference sequence). The CDR3 is made up of 17 amino acids.